This T cell receptor beta chain derives from a study of OX40 agonist ivuxolimab in advanced cancers. Study summary: Three patients, one with hepatocellular carcinoma and two with cutaneous melanoma, responded partially. The study, taken as a whole, reports: At 0.1 to 3.0 mg/kg, clonal expansion of CD4+ and CD8+ blood T cells had occurred by week 6. Also present in some nonresponders was a low level of normalized T-cell clonal expansion. CD8+ T cells averaged more expanded clones than CD4+.

Trimming removed 10 bases from V and 0 bases from J, with 16 bases in between. The CDR3 sequence is 15 residues long. The germline V gene encodes CDR1 MNHNS and CDR2 SASEGT. Produced via immunoSEQ multiplex PCR; TCRdb's table is partial and in-frame only. Here the sample spans 80,000 to 100,000 clones, 70% to 90% being singletons. Notes on this clone: The antigen remains unidentified.

This sample comprised CD4+ or CD8+ T cells sorted from blood, obtained in a trial of the OX40 agonist ivuxolimab. The genes are TRBV6-1 and TRBJ2-1; no firm D call. The receptor's source is an adult with an advanced solid tumor such as melanoma, head and neck, liver or kidney cancer. The CDR3 reads CATKVGPNSYNEQFF. The CDR3 DNA reads as TGTGCCACCAAGGTGGGCCCTAACTCCTACAATGAGCAGTTCTTC.